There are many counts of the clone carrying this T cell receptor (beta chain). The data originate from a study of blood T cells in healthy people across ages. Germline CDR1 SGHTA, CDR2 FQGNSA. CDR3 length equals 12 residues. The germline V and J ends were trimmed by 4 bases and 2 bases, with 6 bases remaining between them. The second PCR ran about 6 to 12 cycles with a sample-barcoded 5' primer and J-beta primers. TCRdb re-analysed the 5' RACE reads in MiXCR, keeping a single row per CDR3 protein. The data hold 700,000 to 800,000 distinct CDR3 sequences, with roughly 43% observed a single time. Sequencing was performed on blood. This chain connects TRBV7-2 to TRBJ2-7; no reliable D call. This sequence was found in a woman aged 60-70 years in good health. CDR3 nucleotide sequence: TGTGCCAGCAGCTACCTGGCCTACGAGCAGTACTTC. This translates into CASSYLAYEQYF. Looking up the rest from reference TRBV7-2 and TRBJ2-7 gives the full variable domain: GAGVSQSPSNKVTEKGKDVELRCDPISGHTALYWYRQSLGQGLEFLIYFQGNSAPDKSGLPSDRFSAERTGGSVSTLTIQRTQQEDSAVYLCASSYLAYEQYFGPGTRLTVT.